Detailed here is one T cell receptor (beta chain). CDR3 length equals 12 residues. V lost 3 bases, J lost 4 bases, and 7 bases lay in between. In germline, CDR1 is LGHNA, CDR2 YSLEER. This sample was included in a study of blood T cells in healthy people across ages. A second PCR of 7 to 11 cycles used a sample-barcoded 5' primer and a J-beta primer mix. MiXCR, applied by TCRdb to the 5' RACE reads, yields one record per CDR3 protein. In the table there are 1.5 million to 1.8 million distinct CDR3 sequences, under 55% of which are singletons. The receptor's source is a woman aged 18 to 35 in good health. The material sequenced was blood. The gene calls are TRBV4-3 and TRBJ2-7; D gene ambiguous. The CDR3, as DNA: TGCGCCAGCAGCCACGACGGATACGAGCAGTACTTC. Amino acid sequence: CASSHDGYEQYF.